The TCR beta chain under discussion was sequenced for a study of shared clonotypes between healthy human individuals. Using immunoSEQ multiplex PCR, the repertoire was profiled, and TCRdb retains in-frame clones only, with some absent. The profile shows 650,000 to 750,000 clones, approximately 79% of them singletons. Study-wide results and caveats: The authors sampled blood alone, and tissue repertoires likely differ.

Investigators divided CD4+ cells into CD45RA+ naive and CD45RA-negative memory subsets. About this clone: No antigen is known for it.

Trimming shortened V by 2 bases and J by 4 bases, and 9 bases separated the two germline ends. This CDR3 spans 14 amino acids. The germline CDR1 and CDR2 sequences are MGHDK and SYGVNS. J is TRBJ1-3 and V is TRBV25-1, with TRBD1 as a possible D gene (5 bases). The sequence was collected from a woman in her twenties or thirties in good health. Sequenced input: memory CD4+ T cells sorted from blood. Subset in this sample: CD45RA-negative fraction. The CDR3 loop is CASSEQYRGNTIYF. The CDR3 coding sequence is TGTGCCAGCAGTGAACAGTACAGGGGAAACACCATATATTTT. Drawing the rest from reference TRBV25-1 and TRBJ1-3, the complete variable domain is EADIYQTPRYLVIGTGKKITLECSQTMGHDKMYWYQQDPGMELHLIHYSYGVNSTEKGDLSSESTVSRIRTEHFPLTLESARPSHTSQYLCASSEQYRGNTIYFGEGSWLTVV.